This T cell receptor beta chain is drawn from a study of blood T cell repertoires in COVID-19. Overall study: PBMCs, B-cell-depleted T cells, or T cells provided the cDNA or gDNA that made up the material.

Trimming left V 5 bases short and J 6 bases short, with 13 bases between. The CDR3 loop spans 14 amino acids. Germline assignment: CDR1 MDHEN and CDR2 SYDVKM. In the original processing: Estimates of nucleated cell counts were drawn from the amplification of reference gene primers. Here immunoSEQ multiplex PCR was the method, and the copy in TCRdb shows in-frame clones only, minus some. The DNA gave D and trimming, while V, J and clone size come from that table. The sample contains 35,000 to 50,000 clones, nearly 90% of which appear only once. Sequenced sample: peripheral blood. The receptor comes from a man in his fifties with active COVID-19. The genes are TRBV28 and TRBJ1-4; D might be TRBD1 (5 bases). The CDR3 spells CASSNPGPDEKLFF. CDR3 sequence (DNA): TGTGCCAGCAGTAACCCAGGGCCCGATGAAAAACTGTTTTTT.